What follows are 29 T cell receptor beta chains derived from one specimen sequenced in a study of identical twins. TCRdb independently ran MiXCR on the 5' RACE reads; one entry per CDR3 protein. Of some 1,700,000 distinct CDR3 sequences in the sample, about 32% were seen once. Source material: cord blood. The receptors were sampled from a newborn girl in good health.

This clonotype was seen only a few times. The chain uses TRBV27 and TRBJ2-7; possible D gene TRBD1, 5 bases. Trimming removed 2 bases from V and 3 bases from J, with 14 bases in between. From germline, CDR1 is MNHEY and CDR2 SMNVEV (reference sequence). The CDR3 is 15 amino acids. The CDR3 nucleotides read TGTGCCAGCAGTTTAGCAGGGAATGGATACTACGAGCAGTACTTC. Translating it yields CASSLAGNGYYEQYF.

The V and J genes are TRBV11-2 and TRBJ2-7; 8 bases fit TRBD1. Germline CDR1 is SGHAT and CDR2 is FQNNGV. CDR3 length equals 15 residues. Trimming removed 1 base from V and 2 bases from J; junction bases left unmatched: 4. The CDR3 reads CASSLVNRGAYEQYF. DNA for the CDR3: TGTGCCAGCAGCTTAGTTAACAGGGGGGCCTACGAGCAGTACTTC.

This clonotype has a count of ten or more. The chain employs TRBV6-5 and TRBJ2-3; 7 bases are shared with TRBD2. Germline values: CDR1 MNHEY, CDR2 SVGAGI. The length of the CDR3 is 15 residues. V gave up 0 bases and J gave up 0 bases; unmatched junction bases: 0. CDR3 sequence: CASSYSSGSTDTQYF. In DNA form, the CDR3 reads TGTGCCAGCAGTTACTCTAGCGGGAGCACAGATACGCAGTATTTT.

The V call is TRBV10-3, the J call TRBJ2-7; 8 bases align to TRBD1. CDR3 length: 15 amino acids. The germline gives CDR1 ENHRY, CDR2 SYGVKD. Losses at the gene ends were 3 bases for V and 2 bases for J; bases not matched to a gene: 6. CDR3 sequence: CAISDPDRVPYEQYF. Written as DNA, the CDR3 is TGTGCCATCAGTGATCCGGACAGGGTCCCCTACGAGCAGTACTTC.

This clonotype came up many times. The gene calls are TRBV11-2 and TRBJ2-7; D possibly corresponds to TRBD2 (7 bases). Germline CDR1 is SGHAT and CDR2 is FQNNGV. Between the trimmed V and J ends, which lost 2 bases and 2 bases, there was a span of 13 bases. This CDR3 region has 15 residues. As DNA, the CDR3 is TGTGCCAGCAGCTTAATTGGGGGGGCTACCTACGAGCAGTACTTC. Its translation is CASSLIGGATYEQYF.

The J gene is TRBJ2-1, the V gene TRBV4-1; 7 bases are a match to TRBD2. Germline trimming cut 3 bases from V and 0 bases from J; bases unmatched to any gene: 5. Germline V gene sequence: CDR1 MGHRA, CDR2 YSYEKL. The CDR3 extends over 16 amino acids. CDR3 DNA sequence: TGCGCCAGCAGCCATTGGGAGGGCCGCTCCTACAATGAGCAGTTCTTC. Translation: CASSHWEGRSYNEQFF.

This chain links TRBV5-1 with TRBJ2-5; D may be TRBD2 (5 bases). The V gene's germline CDR1 is SGHRS and CDR2 YFSETQ. The CDR3 contains 13 residues. Trimming shortened V by 6 bases and J by 4 bases, and 13 bases separated the two germline ends. The CDR3 is CASTKNSGETQYF. The DNA of the CDR3 is TGCGCCAGCACCAAAAACAGCGGAGAGACCCAGTACTTC.

CDR3 DNA: TGCAGCGTTGAGCCCCAGGGGTATGGCTACACCTTC. This codes for CSVEPQGYGYTF. V and J are TRBV29-1 and TRBJ1-2; D is perhaps TRBD1 (6 bases). Germline assignment: CDR1 SQVTM and CDR2 ANQGSEA. The CDR3 is made up of 12 amino acids. Trimming took off 3 bases at V and 5 bases at J, with 10 bases between the two ends. Using reference TRBV29-1 and TRBJ1-2 for the parts outside the CDR3, the full variable domain is SAVISQKPSRDICQRGTSLTIQCQVDSQVTMMFWYRQQPGQSLTLIATANQGSEATYESGFVIDKFPISRPNLTFSTLTVSNMSPEDSSIYLCSVEPQGYGYTFGSGTRLTVV.

Only a few counts were recorded for this clonotype. The genes are TRBV7-9 and TRBJ1-1; D remains ambiguous. The CDR3 covers 14 residues. Trimming pared 1 base from V and 10 bases from J, leaving 16 bases between. Germline V gene data show CDR1 as SEHNR and CDR2 as FQNEAQ (reference sequence). Here the CDR3 DNA reads TGTGCCAGCAGCTTAGGGGTCGCGGGTCGAACAGCTTTCTTT. Translation gives CASSLGVAGRTAFF.

In this sample, this clonotype turned up a few times. V gene TRBV20-1 combines with J gene TRBJ2-7; 10 nucleotides align to TRBD1. The J call is doubtful: the DNA matches TRBJ2-4 better. This CDR3 is built from 14 residues. Germline CDR1 is DFQATT and CDR2 is SNEGSKA (reference sequence). The CDR3 is CSARAGQGMYIQYF. CDR3 nucleotide sequence: TGCAGTGCTAGAGCGGGACAGGGGATGTACATTCAGTACTTC.

The rearrangement joins TRBV20-1 to TRBJ2-1; 8 nucleotides line up with TRBD2. This CDR3 is built from 12 residues. The J segment lost 10 bases and the V segment lost 2 bases, leaving 4 bases of the junction unmatched. Germline V gene sequence: CDR1 DFQATT, CDR2 SNEGSKA (reference sequence). CDR3 nucleotides: TGCAGTGCTAGAAAACTAGCGGAAGAGCAGTTCTTC. This encodes CSARKLAEEQFF.

This chain uses TRBV21-1 with TRBJ2-1; the table's D call TRBD1 went unverified against the DNA. TRBV21-1 is labeled a pseudogene. The CDR3 runs to 19 residues. The CDR3 spells CASSYPRSWVANHSDEQFF. Here the CDR3 DNA reads TGTGCCAGCAGCTACCCCCGATCTTGGGTAGCGAACCACTCGGATGAGCAGTTCTTC.

This clonotype was seen a few times. The gene calls are TRBV19 and TRBJ2-1; weak D call: TRBD1 (6 bases). Germline V gene data show CDR1 as LNHDA and CDR2 as SQIVND (reference sequence). The V and J ends lost 5 bases and 6 bases respectively, with 8 bases between them. The CDR3 has 12 amino acids. CDR3 loop: CASSQGFNEQFF. Here the CDR3 DNA reads TGTGCCAGTAGTCAGGGGTTCAATGAGCAGTTCTTC. Filled out from reference TRBV19 and TRBJ2-1, the complete variable domain reads DGGITQSPKYLFRKEGQNVTLSCEQNLNHDAMYWYRQDPGQGLRLIYYSQIVNDFQKGDIAEGYSVSREKKESFPLTVTSAQKNPTAFYLCASSQGFNEQFFGPGTRLTVL.

The sample holds many counts of this clonotype. The V call is TRBV7-9, the J call TRBJ2-5; a weak D match, TRBD2 (6 bases). Trimming pared 2 bases from V and 11 bases from J, leaving 21 bases between. Germline V gene data show CDR1 as SEHNR and CDR2 as FQNEAQ (reference sequence). The CDR3 is 15 residues long. CDR3 bases: TGTGCCAGCAGCTTATATACGACGGGACGACGGGAGCAGTACTTC. It codes for CASSLYTTGRREQYF.

V usage is TRBV28 and J usage is TRBJ2-1; TRBD1 matches 7 bases. This CDR3 comprises 15 residues. The germline V gene has CDR1 MDHEN and CDR2 SYDVKM. Unmatched junction bases numbered 17, after V lost 5 bases and J lost 13 bases. The CDR3 region has the DNA TGTGCCAGCAGTCTTTTACAGGGGTCTCAAGAGACCCAGTTCTTC. Translated, it gives CASSLLQGSQETQFF.

The V call is TRBV11-3, the J call TRBJ2-5, with 7 nucleotides matching TRBD2. The length of the CDR3 is 16 residues. The J segment lost 4 bases and the V segment lost 0 bases, leaving 8 bases of the junction unmatched. Germline lookup yields CDR1 SGHNT and CDR2 YENEEA. CDR3 amino acids: CASSLDGDYRRETQYF. CDR3 bases: TGTGCCAGCAGCTTAGATGGGGACTACCGGAGAGAGACCCAGTACTTC.

This clonotype came up a few times. This chain links TRBV5-5 with TRBJ2-3; 14 positions agree with TRBD2. The CDR3 spans 16 residues. The V gene end was trimmed by 7 bases and the J gene end by 0 bases; junction bases not matched to a gene: 4. CDR1 and CDR2 from the germline V gene are SGHKS and YYEKEE (reference sequence). The CDR3 is CASGTSGGTSTDTQYF. The CDR3 bases are TGTGCCAGCGGGACTAGCGGGGGAACTAGCACAGATACGCAGTATTTT.

This clonotype was recorded only once. The chain uses TRBV15 and TRBJ2-1; TRBD2 matches 8 bases. Per germline, CDR1 LNHNV and CDR2 YYDKDF (reference sequence). CDR3 length equals 15 residues. Losses at the gene ends were 0 bases for V and 6 bases for J; bases not matched to a gene: 4. As DNA, the CDR3 is TGTGCCACCAGCAGAGATCCGGGAGGGGGCAATGAGCAGTTCTTC. As protein: CATSRDPGGGNEQFF. Based on the CDR3 plus reference TRBV15 and TRBJ2-1, the full variable domain is DAMVIQNPRYQVTQFGKPVTLSCSQTLNHNVMYWYQQKSSQAPKLLFHYYDKDFNNEADTPDNFQSRRPNTSFCFLDIRSPGLGDTAMYLCATSRDPGGGNEQFFGPGTRLTVL.

Only a few counts were recorded for this clonotype. CDR3 in amino acids: CSAGNSGDRGGYTF. The CDR3, as DNA: TGCAGTGCTGGTAATTCCGGGGACAGAGGTGGCTACACCTTC. The rearrangement links TRBV20-1 to TRBJ1-2; 7 nucleotides match TRBD1. Per the germline V gene, CDR1 is DFQATT and CDR2 is SNEGSKA (reference sequence). The V and J ends lost 5 bases and 7 bases, in that order; junction bases with no gene match: 13. This CDR3 has 14 residues.

This clonotype was observed a few times. V gene TRBV10-3 combines with J gene TRBJ2-7, with TRBD2 identical over 7 bases. The CDR3 consists of 15 residues. Germline values: CDR1 ENHRY, CDR2 SYGVKD. V shed 2 bases, J shed 3 bases, and the junction held 7 bases outside the gene matches. The CDR3 spells CAISEAQRGLYEQYF. CDR3 sequence (DNA): TGTGCCATCAGTGAGGCCCAGCGGGGTCTCTACGAGCAGTACTTC.

V gene TRBV20-1 combines with J gene TRBJ2-1; D is unclear. Trimming took 7 bases from V and 9 from J, leaving 10 bases between them. The CDR3 is made up of 10 amino acids. Germline CDR1 DFQATT, CDR2 SNEGSKA (reference sequence). The CDR3 region has the DNA TGCAGTGGAAAGGCTTCTGAGCAGTTCTTC. This sequence encodes CSGKASEQFF.

The rearrangement uses TRBV20-1 and TRBJ2-7; 7 positions match TRBD1. This CDR3 contains 12 residues. With 0 bases clipped from V and 11 bases from J, the junction kept 7 bases outside the gene matches. The germline V gene encodes CDR1 DFQATT and CDR2 SNEGSKA (reference sequence). CDR3 amino acids: CSARDGDRVEYF. As DNA, the CDR3 is TGCAGTGCTAGAGATGGCGACAGGGTGGAGTACTTC.

The chain has TRBV12-3 or TRBV12-4 and TRBJ2-3; a possible D gene is TRBD2 (7 bases). The CDR3 extends over 16 amino acids. With 8 bases removed from V and 1 base from J, the gap between germline ends came to 19 bases. CDR3 sequence reads: CASSKSTGLGTDTQYF. CDR3 coding DNA: TGTGCCAGCTCAAAATCGACAGGACTAGGCACAGATACGCAGTATTTT.

The count of this clonotype is one. The genes are TRBV4-1 and TRBJ2-7, with D possibly matching TRBD1 (6 bases). The CDR3 runs 15 residues. Between the trimmed V and J ends, which lost 1 base and 0 bases, there was a span of 10 bases. Germline-derived CDR1 and CDR2 are MGHRA and YSYEKL. For the CDR3, the DNA is TGCGCCAGCAGCCAAGCAGACAGGAGCTCCTACGAGCAGTACTTC. It yields the protein CASSQADRSSYEQYF.

A single count supports this clonotype. V is TRBV7-2 and J is TRBJ1-2; no definite D call. Per the germline V gene, CDR1 is SGHTA and CDR2 is FQGNSA. The CDR3 consists of 15 residues. V was clipped by 1 base and J by 5 bases, with 14 bases between them. CDR3 sequence reads: CASSLDSLGLYGYTF. CDR3 coding DNA: TGTGCCAGCAGCTTAGATAGTTTGGGCCTTTATGGCTACACCTTC.

Comment on this clonotype: Germline is not matched at one junction end, which may reflect a read error. The rearrangement uses TRBV7-6 and TRBJ2-7, with no clear D. Per germline, CDR1 SGHVS and CDR2 FNYEAQ. This CDR3 is 14 amino acids long. This CDR3 reads CANSLDGPSYEQYF. In nucleotides, the CDR3 is TGTGCCAACAGCTTAGATGGCCCGTCCTACGAGCAGTACTTC. Combining the CDR3 with reference TRBV7-6 and TRBJ2-7 gives the whole variable domain GAGVSQSPRYKVTKRGQDVALRCDPISGHVSLYWYRQALGQGPEFLTYFNYEAQQDKSGLPNDRFSAERPEGSISTLTIQRTEQRDSAMYRCANSLDGPSYEQYFGPGTRLTVT.

Turning to this clonotype: A much more abundant neighbour one base away suggests this may be a read error. CDR3 nucleotides: TGCAGTGCTAGAGGGGACGAGCGGTACTTC. Its translation is CSARGDERYF. The rearrangement links TRBV20-1 to TRBJ2-7; D assignment may be TRBD1 or TRBD2 (5 bases each). CDR3 length equals 10 residues. Germline values: CDR1 DFQATT, CDR2 SNEGSKA (reference sequence).

The chain couples TRBV29-1 to TRBJ2-7; D unresolved. The V gene lost 6 bases and the J gene lost 1 base, with 16 bases spanning the gap. From germline, CDR1 is SQVTM and CDR2 ANQGSEA. The CDR3 loop spans 14 amino acids. The CDR3 sequence is CSVQNRTESYEQYF. In nucleotides, the CDR3 is TGCAGCGTCCAAAATCGAACCGAATCCTACGAGCAGTACTTC.

The chain links TRBV27 to TRBJ2-7, with 14 bases lining up with TRBD2. The V segment lost 2 bases and the J segment 7 bases; nucleotides outside the gene matches: 7. The CDR3 has 16 residues. The germline V gene encodes CDR1 MNHEY and CDR2 SMNVEV (reference sequence). CDR3 region: CASSLGTSGGLREQYF. CDR3 sequence (DNA): TGTGCCAGCAGTTTAGGGACTAGCGGGGGACTTCGAGAGCAGTACTTC.